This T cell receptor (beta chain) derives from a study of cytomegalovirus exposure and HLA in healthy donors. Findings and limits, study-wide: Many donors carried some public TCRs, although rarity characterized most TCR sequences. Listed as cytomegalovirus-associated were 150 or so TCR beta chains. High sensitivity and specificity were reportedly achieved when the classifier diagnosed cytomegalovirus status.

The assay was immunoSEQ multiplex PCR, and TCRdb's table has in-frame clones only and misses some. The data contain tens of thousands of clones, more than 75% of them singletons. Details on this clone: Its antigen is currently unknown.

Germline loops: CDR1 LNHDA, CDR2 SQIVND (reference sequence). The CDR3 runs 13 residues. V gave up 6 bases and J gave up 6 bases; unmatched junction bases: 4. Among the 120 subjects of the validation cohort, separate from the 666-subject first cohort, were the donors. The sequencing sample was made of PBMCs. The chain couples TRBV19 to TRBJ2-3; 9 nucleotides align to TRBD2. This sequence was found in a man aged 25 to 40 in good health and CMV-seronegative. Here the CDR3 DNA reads TGTGCCAGTAGCCTAGCGGGATCGGATACGCAGTATTTT. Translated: CASSLAGSDTQYF. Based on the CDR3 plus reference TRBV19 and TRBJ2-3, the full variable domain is DGGITQSPKYLFRKEGQNVTLSCEQNLNHDAMYWYRQDPGQGLRLIYYSQIVNDFQKGDIAEGYSVSREKKESFPLTVTSAQKNPTAFYLCASSLAGSDTQYFGPGTRLTVL.